This T cell receptor (beta chain) originates from a study of blood T cell repertoires in COVID-19. Overall study context: There were acute and convalescent COVID-19 samples, and they came from the United States, Italy and Spain.

Data came from immunoSEQ multiplex PCR; TCRdb stores just in-frame clones and leaves some out. This table holds under 95,000 clones, about four fifths found once. This CDR3 contains 14 residues. The germline gives CDR1 SNHLY, CDR2 FYNNEI. The V and J ends lost 6 bases and 0 bases respectively, with 9 bases between them. The sample comprised peripheral blood. The V gene is TRBV2, the J gene TRBJ2-1; D is unclear. The clonotype comes from a woman between 65 and 79 years old with acute or convalescent COVID-19. CDR3 nucleotide sequence: TGTGCCAGCAGGTCATATAGCTCCTACAATGAGCAGTTCTTC. It yields the protein CASRSYSSYNEQFF.